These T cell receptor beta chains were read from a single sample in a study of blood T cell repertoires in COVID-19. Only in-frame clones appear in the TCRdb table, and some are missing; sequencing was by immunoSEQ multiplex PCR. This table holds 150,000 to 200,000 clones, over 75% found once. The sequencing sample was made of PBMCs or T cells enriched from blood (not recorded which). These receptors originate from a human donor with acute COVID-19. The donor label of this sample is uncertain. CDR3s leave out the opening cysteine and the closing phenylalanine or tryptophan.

CDR3aa: ASTPGGGYRQETQY; v_gene: TRBV9; j_gene: TRBJ2-5
CDR3aa: ASSRQTGTDNYGYT; v_gene: TRBV9; j_gene: TRBJ1-2
CDR3aa: ATSSGLGYGYT; v_gene: TRBV24-1; j_gene: TRBJ1-2
CDR3aa: ASSPGLLYTGELF; v_gene: TRBV6-2/TRBV6-3; j_gene: TRBJ2-2
CDR3aa: ASSPAGPGLRVGYEQY; v_gene: TRBV7-9; j_gene: TRBJ2-7
CDR3aa: AWGSGFDSNQPQH; v_gene: TRBV30; j_gene: TRBJ1-5
CDR3aa: ASSQEGAVVTEAF; v_gene: TRBV3-1/TRBV3-2; j_gene: TRBJ1-1
CDR3aa: ASSPSRRLNTEAF; v_gene: TRBV7-9; j_gene: TRBJ1-1
CDR3aa: ASSIDLLDSNYGYT; v_gene: TRBV19; j_gene: TRBJ1-2
CDR3aa: ASSEEGRYGNTIY; v_gene: TRBV9; j_gene: TRBJ1-3
CDR3aa: AWERPRGLYSPLH; v_gene: TRBV30; j_gene: TRBJ1-6
CDR3aa: ASSPEDEPGYEQY; v_gene: TRBV11-1; j_gene: TRBJ2-7
CDR3aa: ASSQGTAYEQY; v_gene: TRBV3-1/TRBV3-2; j_gene: TRBJ2-7
CDR3aa: ASSLTGDTNEKLF; v_gene: TRBV5-1; j_gene: TRBJ1-4
CDR3aa: ASRCRDLGADTQY; v_gene: TRBV12-2; j_gene: TRBJ2-3
CDR3aa: ASSATGFGVSYEQY; v_gene: TRBV6-1; j_gene: TRBJ2-7
CDR3aa: ASTPDTHSYEQY; v_gene: TRBV6-2/TRBV6-3; j_gene: TRBJ2-7
CDR3aa: ASSHINRDSLLEQF; v_gene: TRBV4-3; j_gene: TRBJ2-1
CDR3aa: ASSLGLLHMNTEAF; v_gene: TRBV5-1; j_gene: TRBJ1-1
CDR3aa: ASSSRERNTIY; v_gene: TRBV12-3/TRBV12-4; j_gene: TRBJ1-3
CDR3aa: ASSEVQGVPL; v_gene: TRBV10-2; j_gene: TRBJ1-1
CDR3aa: ASSSGTSGDNEQF; v_gene: TRBV6-4; j_gene: TRBJ2-1
CDR3aa: ASTKRGGSDTQY; v_gene: TRBV6-5; j_gene: TRBJ2-3
CDR3aa: ASGRAGDHTEAF; v_gene: TRBV12-5; j_gene: TRBJ1-1
CDR3aa: ASSIEAGPHEQY; v_gene: TRBV19; j_gene: TRBJ2-7
CDR3aa: ASSDPRGWYEQY; v_gene: TRBV25-1; j_gene: TRBJ2-7
CDR3aa: ASSQDPAYNEQF; v_gene: TRBV4-2; j_gene: TRBJ2-1
CDR3aa: ASSLVTSPNYEQY; v_gene: TRBV7-2; j_gene: TRBJ2-7
CDR3aa: ASTLTGYEQF; v_gene: TRBV3-1/TRBV3-2; j_gene: TRBJ2-1
CDR3aa: ASALSGGADTQY; v_gene: TRBV11-3; j_gene: TRBJ2-3
CDR3aa: ASSVDARGDTEAF; v_gene: TRBV9; j_gene: TRBJ1-1
CDR3aa: ASSQGVSSYNEQF; v_gene: TRBV5-5; j_gene: TRBJ2-1
CDR3aa: AWSSVETQY; v_gene: TRBV30; j_gene: TRBJ2-5
CDR3aa: ASSTQGYNEQF; v_gene: TRBV19; j_gene: TRBJ2-1
CDR3aa: SASHVRGGQETQY; v_gene: TRBV20-1; j_gene: TRBJ2-5
CDR3aa: ASSQEREGQGGKEQY; v_gene: TRBV3-1/TRBV3-2; j_gene: TRBJ2-7